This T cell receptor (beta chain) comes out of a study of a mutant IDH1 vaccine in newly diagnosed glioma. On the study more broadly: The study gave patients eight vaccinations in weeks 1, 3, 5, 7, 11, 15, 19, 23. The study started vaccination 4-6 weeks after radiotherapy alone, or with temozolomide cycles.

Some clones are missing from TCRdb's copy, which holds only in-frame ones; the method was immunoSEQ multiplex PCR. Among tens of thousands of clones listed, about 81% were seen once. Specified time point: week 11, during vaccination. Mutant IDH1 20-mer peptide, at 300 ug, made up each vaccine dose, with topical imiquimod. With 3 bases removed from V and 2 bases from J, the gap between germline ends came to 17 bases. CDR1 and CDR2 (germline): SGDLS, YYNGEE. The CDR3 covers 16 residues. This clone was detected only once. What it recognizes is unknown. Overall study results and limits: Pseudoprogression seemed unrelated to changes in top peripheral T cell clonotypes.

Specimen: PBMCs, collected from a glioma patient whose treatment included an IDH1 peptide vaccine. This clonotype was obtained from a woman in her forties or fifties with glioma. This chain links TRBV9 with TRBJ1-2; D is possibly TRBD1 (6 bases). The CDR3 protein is CASSGWTEKGNYGYTF. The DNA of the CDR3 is TGTGCCAGCAGCGGATGGACAGAGAAGGGGAACTATGGCTACACCTTC.